These 14 T cell receptor beta chains were all obtained from the same sample, sequenced in a study of cytomegalovirus exposure and HLA in healthy donors. PCR primers comprised 60 Vbeta and 13 Jbeta primers. Profiling relied on immunoSEQ multiplex PCR, and the TCRdb table lists in-frame clones only, not all of them. In all, the sample yields just over 150,000 clones. Sequencing was carried out using PBMCs. Receptors originate from a woman aged 55-75 years in good health and CMV-seronegative.

V usage is TRBV5-1 and J usage is TRBJ2-7, with 7 bases lining up with TRBD1. V shed 4 bases and J 0 bases; nucleotides not matched to a gene: 13. The CDR3 totals 17 residues. Germline-derived CDR1 and CDR2 are SGHRS and YFSETQ. The CDR3 protein is CASSPQPQGLSSYEQYF. The CDR3 DNA reads as TGCGCCAGCAGCCCGCAACCACAGGGGTTAAGCTCCTACGAGCAGTACTTC.

V and J are TRBV30 and TRBJ2-1, with TRBD2 matching over 7 bases. This CDR3 is 16 amino acids long. J was trimmed by 4 bases and V by 2 bases; bases with no gene match: 11. Germline V lookup: CDR1 GTSNPN, CDR2 SVGIG (reference sequence). CDR3 DNA: TGTGCCTGGAGTAGCGCCCGGCGGGAGCCTTACAATGAGCAGTTCTTC. Translation: CAWSSARREPYNEQFF. Variable domain in full (rest from reference TRBV30 and TRBJ2-1): SQTIHQWPATLVQPVGSPLSLECTVEGTSNPNLYWYRQAAGRGLQLLFYSVGIGQISSEVPQNLSASRPQDRQFILSSKKLLLSDSGFYLCAWSSARREPYNEQFFGPGTRLTVL.

V and J are TRBV7-3 and TRBJ1-5; D might be TRBD1 (6 bases). The CDR3 contains 13 residues. Trimming cost V 5 bases and J 4 bases, with 9 bases left between them. In germline, CDR1 is SGHTA, CDR2 FQGTGA. CDR3 amino acids: CASSRDRNQPQHF. CDR3 in DNA: TGTGCCAGCAGCCGTGACAGGAATCAGCCCCAGCATTTT. The full variable domain, rest sourced from reference TRBV7-3 and TRBJ1-5, is GAGVSQTPSNKVTEKGKYVELRCDPISGHTALYWYRQSLGQGPEFLIYFQGTGAADDSGLPNDRFFAVRPEGSVSTLKIQRTERGDSAVYLCASSRDRNQPQHFGDGTRLSIL.

The chain has TRBV5-1 and TRBJ1-5; TRBD1 might be the D (6 bases). V was pared by 0 bases and J by 0 bases, with 10 bases between. The CDR3 has 16 residues. Per the germline V gene, CDR1 is SGHRS and CDR2 is YFSETQ. The CDR3 loop is CASSLGAGDSNQPQHF. The CDR3 DNA follows: TGCGCCAGCAGCTTGGGGGCAGGGGATAGCAATCAGCCCCAGCATTTT.

The rearrangement links TRBV5-6 to TRBJ2-1; D might be TRBD2 (5 bases). Looked up from germline, CDR1 is SGHDT and CDR2 is YYEEEE. V gave up 4 bases and J gave up 4 bases, with 21 bases separating them. The CDR3 has 17 residues. The CDR3 bases are TGTGCCAGCAGCCAAATCATCCGGGAAGGAGATTACAATGAGCAGTTCTTC. This encodes CASSQIIREGDYNEQFF. Full variable domain (outside the CDR3, taken from reference TRBV5-6 and TRBJ2-1): DAGVTQSPTHLIKTRGQQVTLRCSPKSGHDTVSWYQQALGQGPQFIFQYYEEEERQRGNFPDRFSGHQFPNYSSELNVNALLLGDSALYLCASSQIIREGDYNEQFFGPGTRLTVL.

This chain uses TRBV2 with TRBJ1-1, with D possibly matching TRBD1 (5 bases). The CDR3 loop spans 14 amino acids. The germline V gene encodes CDR1 SNHLY and CDR2 FYNNEI. Trimming took off 6 bases at V and 5 bases at J, with 16 bases between the two ends. The CDR3 sequence is CASSPRGGRTEAFF. The CDR3, as DNA: TGTGCCAGCAGCCCACGGGGGGGGAGAACTGAAGCTTTCTTT.

The rearrangement links TRBV9 to TRBJ1-3; tentative D call: TRBD1 (5 bases). Per germline, CDR1 SGDLS and CDR2 YYNGEE. The V gene lost 0 bases and the J gene lost 0 bases, with 7 bases spanning the gap. This CDR3 has 15 amino acids. This CDR3 is CASSVEGNSGNTIYF. In DNA form, the CDR3 reads TGTGCCAGCAGCGTAGAGGGGAACTCTGGAAACACCATATATTTT.

This chain joins TRBV19 and TRBJ2-2, with 10 bases identical to TRBD1. This CDR3 comprises 16 residues. Germline loops: CDR1 LNHDA, CDR2 SQIVND (reference sequence). The J segment lost 5 bases and the V segment lost 3 bases, leaving 6 bases of the junction unmatched. The CDR3: CASSIPRTGGTGELFF. The CDR3 coding sequence is TGTGCCAGTAGTATTCCTCGGACAGGGGGAACCGGGGAGCTGTTTTTT.

V and J are TRBV20-1 and TRBJ2-1; unclear D gene. The CDR3 totals 10 residues. V was trimmed by 6 bases and J by 7 bases, leaving 7 bases between them. Looked up from germline, CDR1 is DFQATT and CDR2 is SNEGSKA (reference sequence). The CDR3 DNA follows: TGCAGTGCCGCGATGAATGAGCAGTTCTTC. As protein: CSAAMNEQFF.

The V and J genes are TRBV15 and TRBJ1-6; 7 nucleotides line up with TRBD1. Germline V gene sequence: CDR1 LNHNV, CDR2 YYDKDF (reference sequence). With 4 bases clipped from V and 9 bases from J, the junction kept 6 bases outside the gene matches. The CDR3 consists of 14 residues. CDR3 amino acids: CATSKRQGFSPLHF. CDR3 DNA: TGTGCCACCAGCAAACGACAGGGTTTTTCACCCCTCCACTTT.

This sequence joins TRBV10-2 and TRBJ2-1; 8 bases are shared with TRBD2. The CDR3 sequence is 13 residues long. Germline V lookup: CDR1 WSHSY, CDR2 SAAADI. V was pared by 5 bases and J by 10 bases, with 7 bases of the junction left unmatched. DNA for the CDR3: TGCGCCAGCAGTTCCGGGACTAGTTCCGAGCAGTTCTTC. Translation gives CASSSGTSSEQFF.

The rearrangement links TRBV7-3 to TRBJ1-2, with 9 bases lining up with TRBD1. This CDR3 spans 16 amino acids. Germline V CDR1 and CDR2: SGHTA, FQGTGA. The ends lost 5 bases at V and 7 bases at J; junction bases unmatched: 14. CDR3 amino acids: CASSPGQGSPLSGYTF. CDR3 nucleotides: TGTGCCAGCAGCCCAGGACAGGGGTCTCCTCTATCTGGCTACACCTTC.

The V gene is TRBV9, the J gene TRBJ1-3; D is possibly TRBD1 (6 bases). V lost 3 bases and J 0 bases, leaving 10 bases between the germline ends. The CDR3 loop spans 15 amino acids. From germline, CDR1 is SGDLS and CDR2 YYNGEE. In DNA, the CDR3 is TGTGCCAGCAGCGCGACAGGTAACTCTGGAAACACCATATATTTT. It specifies CASSATGNSGNTIYF. The full variable domain, its missing parts supplied by reference TRBV9 and TRBJ1-3, is DSGVTQTPKHLITATGQRVTLRCSPRSGDLSVYWYQQSLDQGLQFLIQYYNGEERAKGNILERFSAQQFPDLHSELNLSSLELGDSALYFCASSATGNSGNTIYFGEGSWLTVV.

J is TRBJ1-6 and V is TRBV2; no definite D call. Trimming cost V 7 bases and J 10 bases, with 17 bases left between them. The germline V gene encodes CDR1 SNHLY and CDR2 FYNNEI. This CDR3 has 14 amino acids. The CDR3 loop reads CASKAEGGGSPLHF. In DNA, the CDR3 is TGTGCCAGCAAGGCTGAGGGAGGTGGATCACCCCTCCACTTT.